The source of this T cell receptor beta chain is a study of shared clonotypes between healthy human individuals. Method: immunoSEQ multiplex PCR; TCRdb's copy keeps in-frame clones and lacks some. Of roughly 600,000 clones in the sample, 95% to 98% are singletons; the top ten hold 0.25% to 0.35%. Naive CD8 isolation took CD45RO-negative cells positively selected for CCR7 and excluded terminally differentiated effector memory CD45RA+ cells. Adult donors, all healthy and HIV-negative, had no recent acute infections or vaccinations. CDR3 size: 17 residues. The receptor was derived from a man younger than 45 in good health. The chain recombines TRBV21-1 with TRBJ2-7; the DNA was not used to check the table's D call, TRBD2. TRBV21-1 constitutes a pseudogene. The sequenced sample consisted of naive CD8+ T cells sorted from blood. DNA for the CDR3: TGTGCCAGCAGCAAAGAAATACTAGCGGCCAGCTCCTACGAGCAGTACTTC. Translation: CASSKEILAASSYEQYF.